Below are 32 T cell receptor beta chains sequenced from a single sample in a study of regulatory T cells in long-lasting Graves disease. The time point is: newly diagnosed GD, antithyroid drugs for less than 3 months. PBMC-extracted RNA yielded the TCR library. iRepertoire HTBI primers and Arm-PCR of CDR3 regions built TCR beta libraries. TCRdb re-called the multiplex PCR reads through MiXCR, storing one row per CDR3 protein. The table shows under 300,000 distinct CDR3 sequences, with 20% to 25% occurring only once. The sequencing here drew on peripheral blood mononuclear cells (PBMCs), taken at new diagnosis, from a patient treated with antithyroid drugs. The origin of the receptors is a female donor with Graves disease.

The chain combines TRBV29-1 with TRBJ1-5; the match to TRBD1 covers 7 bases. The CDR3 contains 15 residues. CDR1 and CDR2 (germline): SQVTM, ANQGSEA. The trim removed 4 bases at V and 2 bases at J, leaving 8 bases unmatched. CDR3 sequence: CSVAQGGQGNQPQHF. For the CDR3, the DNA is TGCAGCGTTGCCCAGGGGGGGCAGGGCAATCAGCCCCAGCATTTT.

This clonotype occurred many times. CDR3 bases: TGCAGTGCTAGAATCCCGGGAGTCGACAATGAGCAGTTCTTC. This translates into CSARIPGVDNEQFF. The chain recombines TRBV20-1 with TRBJ2-1; D might be TRBD2 (6 bases). CDR1 DFQATT and CDR2 SNEGSKA come from the germline V gene (reference sequence). Trimming shortened V by 2 bases and J by 5 bases, and 13 bases separated the two germline ends. The CDR3 totals 14 residues.

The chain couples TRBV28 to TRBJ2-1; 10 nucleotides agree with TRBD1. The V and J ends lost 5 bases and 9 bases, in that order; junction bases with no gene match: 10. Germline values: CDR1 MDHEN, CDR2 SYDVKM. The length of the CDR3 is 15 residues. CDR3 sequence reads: CASSPTGTGDTEQFF. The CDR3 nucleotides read TGTGCCAGCAGTCCCACCGGGACAGGGGATACTGAGCAGTTCTTC.

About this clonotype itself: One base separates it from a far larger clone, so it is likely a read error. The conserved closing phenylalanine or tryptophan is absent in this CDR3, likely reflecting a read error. The CDR3 DNA reads as TGTGCCAGCAGCCCCCAGGGGTCCGAGCAGTACCTC. Translation: CASSPQGSEQYL. The V and J genes are TRBV7-3 and TRBJ2-7; TRBD1 might be the D (6 bases). Germline V gives CDR1 SGHTA, CDR2 FQGTGA. This CDR3 spans 12 amino acids. V lost 5 bases and J 6 bases, leaving 11 bases between the germline ends.

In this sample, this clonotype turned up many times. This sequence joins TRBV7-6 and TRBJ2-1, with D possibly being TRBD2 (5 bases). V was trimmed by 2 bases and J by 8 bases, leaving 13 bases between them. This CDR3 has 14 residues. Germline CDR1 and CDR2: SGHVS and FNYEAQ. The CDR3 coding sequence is TGTGCCAGCAGCTTATTCGCCCTCGGGGATGAGCAGTTCTTC. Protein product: CASSLFALGDEQFF.

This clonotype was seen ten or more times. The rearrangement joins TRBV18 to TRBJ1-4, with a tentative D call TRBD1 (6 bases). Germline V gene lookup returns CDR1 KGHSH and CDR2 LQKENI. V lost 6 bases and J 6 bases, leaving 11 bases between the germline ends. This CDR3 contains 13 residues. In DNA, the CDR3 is TGTGCCAGCTCGCGGGGGCTGGATGAAAAACTGTTTTTT. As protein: CASSRGLDEKLFF.

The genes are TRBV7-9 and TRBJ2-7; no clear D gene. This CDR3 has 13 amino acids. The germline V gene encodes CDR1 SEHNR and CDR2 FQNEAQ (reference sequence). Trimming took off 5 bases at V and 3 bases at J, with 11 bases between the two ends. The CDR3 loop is CASSPENDYEQYF. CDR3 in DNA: TGTGCCAGCAGCCCAGAAAACGACTACGAGCAGTACTTC.

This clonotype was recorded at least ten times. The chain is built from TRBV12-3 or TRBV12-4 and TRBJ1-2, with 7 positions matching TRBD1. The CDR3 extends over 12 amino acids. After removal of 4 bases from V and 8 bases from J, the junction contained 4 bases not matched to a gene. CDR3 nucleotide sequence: TGTGCCAGCAGTTCGACAGGGTTCGGCTACACCTTC. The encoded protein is CASSSTGFGYTF.

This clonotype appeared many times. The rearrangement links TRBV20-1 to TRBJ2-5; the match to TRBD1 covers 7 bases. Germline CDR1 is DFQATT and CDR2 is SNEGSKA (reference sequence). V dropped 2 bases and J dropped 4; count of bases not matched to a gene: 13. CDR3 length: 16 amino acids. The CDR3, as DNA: TGCAGTGCTAGATTTGCGAGGGACAGCCCCGGAGAGACCCAGTACTTC. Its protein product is CSARFARDSPGETQYF.

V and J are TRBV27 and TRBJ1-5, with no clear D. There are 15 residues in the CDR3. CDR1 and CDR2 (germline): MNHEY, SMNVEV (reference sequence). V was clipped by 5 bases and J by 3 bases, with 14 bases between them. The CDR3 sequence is CASSPFSGLNQPQHF. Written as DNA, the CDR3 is TGTGCCAGCAGTCCGTTCAGTGGACTCAATCAGCCCCAGCATTTT.

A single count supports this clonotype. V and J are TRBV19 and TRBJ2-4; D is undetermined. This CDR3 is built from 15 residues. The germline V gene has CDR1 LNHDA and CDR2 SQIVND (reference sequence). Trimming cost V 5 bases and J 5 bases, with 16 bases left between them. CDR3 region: CASSPWAGPENIQYF. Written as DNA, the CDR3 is TGTGCCAGTAGTCCCTGGGCTGGACCCGAAAACATTCAGTACTTC. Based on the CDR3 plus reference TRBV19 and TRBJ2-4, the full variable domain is DGGITQSPKYLFRKEGQNVTLSCEQNLNHDAMYWYRQDPGQGLRLIYYSQIVNDFQKGDIAEGYSVSREKKESFPLTVTSAQKNPTAFYLCASSPWAGPENIQYFGAGTRLSVL.

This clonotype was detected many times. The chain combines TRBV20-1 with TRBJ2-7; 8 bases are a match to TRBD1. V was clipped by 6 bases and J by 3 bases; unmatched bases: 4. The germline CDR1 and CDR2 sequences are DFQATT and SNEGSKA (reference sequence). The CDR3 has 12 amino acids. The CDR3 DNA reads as TGCAGTGCGCTCGGACAGGGCTACGAGCAGTACTTC. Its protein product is CSALGQGYEQYF.

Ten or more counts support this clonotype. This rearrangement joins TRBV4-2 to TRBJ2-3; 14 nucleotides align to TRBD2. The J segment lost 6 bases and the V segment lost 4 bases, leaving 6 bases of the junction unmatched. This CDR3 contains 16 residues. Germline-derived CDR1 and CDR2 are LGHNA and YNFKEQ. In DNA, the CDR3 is TGTGCCAGCAGCCGGATGACTAGCGGGGGGGCGGATACGCAGTATTTT. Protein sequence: CASSRMTSGGADTQYF.

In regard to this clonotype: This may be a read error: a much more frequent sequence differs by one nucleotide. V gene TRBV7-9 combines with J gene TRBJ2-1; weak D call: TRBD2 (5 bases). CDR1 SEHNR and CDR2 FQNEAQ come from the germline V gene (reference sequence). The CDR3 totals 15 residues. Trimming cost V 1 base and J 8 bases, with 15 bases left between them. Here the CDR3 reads CASSLGGLSFDEQFF. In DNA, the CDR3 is TGTGCCAGCAGCTTAGGAGGGTTAAGTTTCGATGAGCAGTTCTTC.

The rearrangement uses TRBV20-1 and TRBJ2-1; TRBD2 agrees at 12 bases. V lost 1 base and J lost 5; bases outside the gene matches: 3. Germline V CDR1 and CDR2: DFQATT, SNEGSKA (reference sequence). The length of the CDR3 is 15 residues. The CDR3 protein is CSARALAGGNNEQFF. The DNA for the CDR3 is TGCAGTGCTAGAGCCCTAGCGGGGGGGAACAATGAGCAGTTCTTC.

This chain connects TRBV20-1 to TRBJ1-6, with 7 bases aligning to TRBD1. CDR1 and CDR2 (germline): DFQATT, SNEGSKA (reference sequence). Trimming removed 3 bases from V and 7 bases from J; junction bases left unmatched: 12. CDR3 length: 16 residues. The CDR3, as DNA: TGCAGTGCTAGGGACGACTCGACAGGGTCAAATTCACCCCTCCACTTT. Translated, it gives CSARDDSTGSNSPLHF.

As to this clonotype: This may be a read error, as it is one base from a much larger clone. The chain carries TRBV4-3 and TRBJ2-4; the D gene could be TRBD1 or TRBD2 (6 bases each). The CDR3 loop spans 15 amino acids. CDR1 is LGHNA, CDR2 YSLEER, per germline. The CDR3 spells CASSQDLGGGNIRYF. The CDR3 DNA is TGCGCCAGCAGCCAAGATTTGGGGGGCGGAAACATTCGGTACTTC.

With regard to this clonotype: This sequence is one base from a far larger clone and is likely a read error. The DNA of the CDR3 is TGTGCCAACAGCAGCTCCCGGGCCCTCACAGATACGCAGTATTTT. This encodes CANSSSRALTDTQYF. The J gene is TRBJ2-3, the V gene TRBV11-3, with D unclear. CDR1 and CDR2 (germline): SGHNT, YENEEA. This CDR3 spans 15 amino acids.

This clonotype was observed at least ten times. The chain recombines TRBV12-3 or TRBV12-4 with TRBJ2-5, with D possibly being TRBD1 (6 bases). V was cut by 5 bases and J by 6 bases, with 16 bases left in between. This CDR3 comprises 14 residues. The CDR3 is CASSAYRVSKTQYF. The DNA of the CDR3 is TGTGCCAGCAGTGCCTACAGGGTCTCAAAGACCCAGTACTTC.

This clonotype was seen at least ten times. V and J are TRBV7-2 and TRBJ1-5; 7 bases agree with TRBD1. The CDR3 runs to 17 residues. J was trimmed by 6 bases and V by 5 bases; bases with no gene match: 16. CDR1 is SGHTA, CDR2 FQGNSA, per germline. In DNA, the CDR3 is TGTGCCAGCAGCACTCGACAGGGCTCCGAGACATCTCAGCCCCAGCATTTT. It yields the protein CASSTRQGSETSQPQHF.

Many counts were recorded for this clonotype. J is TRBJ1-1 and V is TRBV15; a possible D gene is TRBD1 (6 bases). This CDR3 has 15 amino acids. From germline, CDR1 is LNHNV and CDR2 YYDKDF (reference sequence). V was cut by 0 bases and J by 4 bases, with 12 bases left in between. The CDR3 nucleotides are TGTGCCACCAGCAGAGACCTTCAGGGGAGCACTGAAGCTTTCTTT. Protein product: CATSRDLQGSTEAFF.

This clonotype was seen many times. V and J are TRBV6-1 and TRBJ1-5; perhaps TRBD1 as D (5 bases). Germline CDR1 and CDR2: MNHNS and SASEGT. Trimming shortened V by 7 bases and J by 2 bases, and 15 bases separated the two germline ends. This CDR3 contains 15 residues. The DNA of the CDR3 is TGTGCCAGCACCTCAGTTCCGGGGGGCAATCAGCCCCAGCATTTT. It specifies CASTSVPGGNQPQHF.

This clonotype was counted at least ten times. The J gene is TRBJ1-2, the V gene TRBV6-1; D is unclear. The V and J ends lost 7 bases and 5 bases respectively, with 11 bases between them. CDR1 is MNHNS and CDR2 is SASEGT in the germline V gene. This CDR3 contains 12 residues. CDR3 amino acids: CASKNGLYGYTF. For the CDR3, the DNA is TGTGCCAGCAAAAACGGGCTATATGGCTACACCTTC.

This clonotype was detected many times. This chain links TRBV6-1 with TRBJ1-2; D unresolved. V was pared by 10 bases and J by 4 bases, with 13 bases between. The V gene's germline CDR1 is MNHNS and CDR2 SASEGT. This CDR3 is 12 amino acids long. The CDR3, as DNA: TGTGCCACCGAAGCCGGGTTCTATGGCTACACCTTC. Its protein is CATEAGFYGYTF.

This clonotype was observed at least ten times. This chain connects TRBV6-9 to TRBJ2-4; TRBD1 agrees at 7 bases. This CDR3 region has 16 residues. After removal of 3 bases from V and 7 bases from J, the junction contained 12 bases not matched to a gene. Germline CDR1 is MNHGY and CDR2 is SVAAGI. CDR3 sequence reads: CASSYTPIRGQNIQYF. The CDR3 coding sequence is TGTGCCAGCAGTTACACCCCTATTAGGGGGCAGAACATTCAGTACTTC.

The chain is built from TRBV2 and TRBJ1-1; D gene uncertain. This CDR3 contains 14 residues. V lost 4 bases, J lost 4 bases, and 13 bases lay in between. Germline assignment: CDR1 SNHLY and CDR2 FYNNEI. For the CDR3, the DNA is TGTGCCAGCAGTGGGCCAGTTCAGAGCACTGAAGCTTTCTTT. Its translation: CASSGPVQSTEAFF. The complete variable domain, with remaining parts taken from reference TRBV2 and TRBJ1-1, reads EPEVTQTPSHQVTQMGQEVILRCVPISNHLYFYWYRQILGQKVEFLVSFYNNEISEKSEIFDDQFSVERPDGSNFTLKIRSTKLEDSAMYFCASSGPVQSTEAFFGQGTRLTVV.

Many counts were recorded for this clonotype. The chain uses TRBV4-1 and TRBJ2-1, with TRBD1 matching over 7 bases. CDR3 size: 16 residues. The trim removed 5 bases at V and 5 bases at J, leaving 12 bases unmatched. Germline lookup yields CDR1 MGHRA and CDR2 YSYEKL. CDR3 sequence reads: CASSTLQGKGDNEQFF. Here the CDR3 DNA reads TGCGCCAGCAGCACTTTACAGGGGAAGGGGGACAATGAGCAGTTCTTC.

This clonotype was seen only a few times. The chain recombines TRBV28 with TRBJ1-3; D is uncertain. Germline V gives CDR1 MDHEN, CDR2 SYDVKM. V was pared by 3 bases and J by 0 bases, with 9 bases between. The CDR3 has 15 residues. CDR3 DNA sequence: TGTGCCAGCAGTTTTCTCGGGATCTCTGGAAACACCATATATTTT. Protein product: CASSFLGISGNTIYF.

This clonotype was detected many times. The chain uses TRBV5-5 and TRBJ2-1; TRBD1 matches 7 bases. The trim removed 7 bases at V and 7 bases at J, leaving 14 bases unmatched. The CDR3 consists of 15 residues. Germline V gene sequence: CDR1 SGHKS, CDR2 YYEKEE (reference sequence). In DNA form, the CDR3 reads TGTGCCAGCCTAAACAGGGGCGGCACCCGAAATGAGCAGTTCTTC. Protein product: CASLNRGGTRNEQFF.

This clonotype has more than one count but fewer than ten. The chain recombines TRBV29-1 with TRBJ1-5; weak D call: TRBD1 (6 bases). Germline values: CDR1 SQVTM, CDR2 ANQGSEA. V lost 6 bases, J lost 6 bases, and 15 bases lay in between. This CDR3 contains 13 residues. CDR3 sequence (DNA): TGCAGCGTCCTGGGGGGGGCCGGTCAGCCCCAGCATTTT. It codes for CSVLGGAGQPQHF. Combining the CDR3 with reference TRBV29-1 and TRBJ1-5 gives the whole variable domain SAVISQKPSRDICQRGTSLTIQCQVDSQVTMMFWYRQQPGQSLTLIATANQGSEATYESGFVIDKFPISRPNLTFSTLTVSNMSPEDSSIYLCSVLGGAGQPQHFGDGTRLSIL.

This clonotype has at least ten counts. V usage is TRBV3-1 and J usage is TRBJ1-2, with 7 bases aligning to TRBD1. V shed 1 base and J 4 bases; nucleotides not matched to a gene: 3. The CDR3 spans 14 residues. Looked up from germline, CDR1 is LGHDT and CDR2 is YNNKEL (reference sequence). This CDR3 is CASSQGTGGYGYTF. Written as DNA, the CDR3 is TGTGCCAGCAGCCAAGGGACAGGAGGCTATGGCTACACCTTC.

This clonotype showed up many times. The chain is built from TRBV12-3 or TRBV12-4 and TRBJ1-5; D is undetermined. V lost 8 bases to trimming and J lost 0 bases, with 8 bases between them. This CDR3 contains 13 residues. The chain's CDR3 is CASSPSSNQPQHF. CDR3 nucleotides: TGTGCCAGCTCACCTAGTAGCAATCAGCCCCAGCATTTT.